This is a list of T cell receptor beta chains from one sample in a study of T cells after somatic rescue of genetic block. Profiling relied on immunoSEQ multiplex PCR, and the TCRdb table lists in-frame clones only, not all of them. Of about 70,000 clones in the sample, about 90% are singletons; the top ten hold around 3%. Specimen: peripheral blood mononuclear cells (PBMCs). The source of these receptors is a man between 40 and 49 years old. Each CDR3 is given with its conserved first and last residue. The D gene is left open where the match is weak. Clone sizes are given selectively: once, few, many, or a class where the clone is expanded.

.	TRBV5-1	few	TRBJ2-5	TGCGCCAGCAGCTTGGAAGGAGAGACCCAGTACTTC	CASSLEGETQYF
.	TRBV6-1	once	TRBJ1-6	TGTGCCAGCAGTGAATTACAGGAAAATTCACCCCTCCACTTT	CASSELQENSPLHF
TRBD1	TRBV2	once	TRBJ2-5	TGTGCCAGCAGGATCGGACAGGGGGCTGGAGAGACCCAGTACTTC	CASRIGQGAGETQYF
.	TRBV7-9	.	TRBJ1-5	TGTGCCAGCAGCTTAGTTAAGGGAAATCAGCCCCAGCATTTT	CASSLVKGNQPQHF
.	TRBV2	.	TRBJ1-5	TGTGCCAGCAGTGAAGCCGAGGGCATAAGCAATCAGCCCCAGCATTTT	CASSEAEGISNQPQHF
.	TRBV13	.	TRBJ2-7	TGTGCCAGCAGGTTCTCGGGCCACGAGCAGTACTTC	CASRFSGHEQYF
.	TRBV11-2	.	TRBJ1-4	TGTGCCAGCAGCGGACGGACTAATGAAAAACTGTTTTTT	CASSGRTNEKLFF
TRBD1	TRBV4-2	.	TRBJ1-5	TGTGCCAGCAGCCCTCAGACAGGGTACAGCAATCAGCCCCAGCATTTT	CASSPQTGYSNQPQHF
TRBD2	TRBV19	.	TRBJ2-1	TGTGCCAGTAGTATCCAGCGGGGTGAGCAGTTCTTC	CASSIQRGEQFF
TRBD1	TRBV5-1	.	TRBJ1-1	TGCGCCAGCAGCTTTATAGGGACAGAGAACACTGAAGCTTTCTTT	CASSFIGTENTEAFF
.	TRBV7-3	.	TRBJ2-1	TGTGCCAGCAGCTTAACCCGGGCCATACAAAATGAGCAGTTCTTC	CASSLTRAIQNEQFF
.	TRBV6-6	.	TRBJ2-1	TGTGCCAGCAGTTACTCGTCGGAGGCCAATGAGCAGTTCTTC	CASSYSSEANEQFF
TRBD2	TRBV27	.	TRBJ2-1	TGTGCCAGCACCCGACTAGCGGGAGCGGGGGGGAATGAGCAGTTCTTC	CASTRLAGAGGNEQFF
.	TRBV30	.	TRBJ2-7	TGTGCCTGGAGTGTAGGGGCTGGCGAGCAGTACTTC	CAWSVGAGEQYF
.	TRBV5-6	.	TRBJ2-2	TGTGCCAGCAGCTTAAGGTTAAGCGGGTTAAACACCGGGGAGCTGTTTTTT	CASSLRLSGLNTGELFF